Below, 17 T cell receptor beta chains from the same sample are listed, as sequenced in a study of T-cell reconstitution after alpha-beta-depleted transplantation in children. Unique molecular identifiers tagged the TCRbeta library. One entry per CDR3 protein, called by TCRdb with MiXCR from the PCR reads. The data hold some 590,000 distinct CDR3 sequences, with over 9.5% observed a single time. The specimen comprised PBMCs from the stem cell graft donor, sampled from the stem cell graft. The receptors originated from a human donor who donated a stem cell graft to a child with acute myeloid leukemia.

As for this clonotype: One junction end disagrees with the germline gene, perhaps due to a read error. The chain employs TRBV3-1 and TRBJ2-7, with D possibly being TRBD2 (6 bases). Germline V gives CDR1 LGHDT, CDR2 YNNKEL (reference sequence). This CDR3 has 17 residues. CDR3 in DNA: TGTGCCAGCAGCAAAGACATGGCTAGCGCATTAAGAGGGGAGCAGTACTTC. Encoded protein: CASSKDMASALRGEQYF.

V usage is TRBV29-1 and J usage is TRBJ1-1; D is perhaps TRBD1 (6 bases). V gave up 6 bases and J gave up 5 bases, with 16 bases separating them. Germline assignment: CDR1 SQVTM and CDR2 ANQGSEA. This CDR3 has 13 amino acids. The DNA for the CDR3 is TGCAGCGTGAGACCACGACAGGCGACTGAAGCTTTCTTT. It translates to CSVRPRQATEAFF.

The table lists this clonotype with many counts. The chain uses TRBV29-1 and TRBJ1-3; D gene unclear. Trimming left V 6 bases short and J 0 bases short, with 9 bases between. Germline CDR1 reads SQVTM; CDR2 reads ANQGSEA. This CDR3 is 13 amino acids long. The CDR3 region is CSVLAGSGNTIYF. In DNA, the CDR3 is TGCAGCGTCTTAGCGGGCTCTGGAAACACCATATATTTT.

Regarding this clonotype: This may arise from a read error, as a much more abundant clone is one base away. CDR3 region: CASSPDPTGELCF. The CDR3 DNA sequence: TGCGCCAGCAGTCCTGACCCCACCGGGGAGCTGTGTTTT. J is TRBJ2-2 and V is TRBV5-1, with D perhaps TRBD2 (5 bases). Looked up from germline, CDR1 is SGHRS and CDR2 is YFSETQ. This CDR3 has 13 amino acids. The full variable domain, with the rest looked up from reference TRBV5-1 and TRBJ2-2, is KAGVTQTPRYLIKTRGQQVTLSCSPISGHRSVSWYQQTPGQGLQFLFEYFSETQRNKGNFPGRFSGRQFSNSRSEMNVSTLELGDSALYLCASSPDPTGELCFGEGSRLTVL.

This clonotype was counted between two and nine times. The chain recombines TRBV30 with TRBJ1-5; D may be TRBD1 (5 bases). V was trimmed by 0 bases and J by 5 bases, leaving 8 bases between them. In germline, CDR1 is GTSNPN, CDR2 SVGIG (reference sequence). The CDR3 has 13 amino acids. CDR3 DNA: TGTGCCTGGAGTGTGGGGGACCATCAGCCCCAGCATTTT. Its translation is CAWSVGDHQPQHF.

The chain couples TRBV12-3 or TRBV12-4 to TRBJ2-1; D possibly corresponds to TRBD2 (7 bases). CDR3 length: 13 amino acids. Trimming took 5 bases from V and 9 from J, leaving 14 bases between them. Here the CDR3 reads CASSPIGGGEQFF. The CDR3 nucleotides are TGTGCCAGCAGTCCCATAGGGGGGGGTGAGCAGTTCTTC.

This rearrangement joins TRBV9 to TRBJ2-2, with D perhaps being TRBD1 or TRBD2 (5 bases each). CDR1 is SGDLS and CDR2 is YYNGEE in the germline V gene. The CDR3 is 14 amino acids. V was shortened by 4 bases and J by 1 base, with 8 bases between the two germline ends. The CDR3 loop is CASSRDGNTGELFF. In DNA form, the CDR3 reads TGTGCCAGCAGCCGGGACGGGAACACCGGGGAGCTGTTTTTT.

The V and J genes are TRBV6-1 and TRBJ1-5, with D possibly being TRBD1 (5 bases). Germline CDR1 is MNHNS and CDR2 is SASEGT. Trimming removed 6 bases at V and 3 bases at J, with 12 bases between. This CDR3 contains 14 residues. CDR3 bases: TGTGCCAGCAGGAGACAGAACTACAATCAGCCCCAGCATTTT. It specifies CASRRQNYNQPQHF.

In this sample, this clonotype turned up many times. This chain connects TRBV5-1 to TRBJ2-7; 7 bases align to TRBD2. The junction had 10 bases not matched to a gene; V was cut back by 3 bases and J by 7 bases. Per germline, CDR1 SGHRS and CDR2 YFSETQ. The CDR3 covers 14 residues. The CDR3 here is CASSWGDYSGEQYF. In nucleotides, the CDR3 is TGCGCCAGCAGCTGGGGGGACTACTCGGGAGAGCAGTACTTC.

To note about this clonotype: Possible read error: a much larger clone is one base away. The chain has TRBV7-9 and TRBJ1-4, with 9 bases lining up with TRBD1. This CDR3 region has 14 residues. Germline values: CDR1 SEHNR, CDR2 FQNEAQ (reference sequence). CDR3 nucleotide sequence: TGTACCAGCAGATCTACAGGGGGCGATGAAAAACTGTTTTTT. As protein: CTSRSTGGDEKLFF.

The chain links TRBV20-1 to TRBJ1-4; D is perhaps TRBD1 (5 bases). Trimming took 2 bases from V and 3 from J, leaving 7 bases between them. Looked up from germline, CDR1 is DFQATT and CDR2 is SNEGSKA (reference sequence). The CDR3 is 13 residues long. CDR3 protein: CSARRGANEKLFF. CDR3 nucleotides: TGCAGTGCTAGAAGGGGTGCTAATGAAAAACTGTTTTTT.

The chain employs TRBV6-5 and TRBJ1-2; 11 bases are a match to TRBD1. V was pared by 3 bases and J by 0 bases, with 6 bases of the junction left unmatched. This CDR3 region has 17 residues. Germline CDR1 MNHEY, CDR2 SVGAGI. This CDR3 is CASSYIGDRGTNYGYTF. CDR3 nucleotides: TGTGCCAGCAGTTATATAGGGGACAGGGGGACTAACTATGGCTACACCTTC.

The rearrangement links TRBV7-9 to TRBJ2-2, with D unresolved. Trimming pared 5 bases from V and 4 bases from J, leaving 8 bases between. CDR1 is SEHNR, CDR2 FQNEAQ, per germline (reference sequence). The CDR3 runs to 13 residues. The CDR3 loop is CASSRDVTGELFF. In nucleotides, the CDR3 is TGTGCCAGCAGCCGTGACGTCACCGGGGAGCTGTTTTTT.

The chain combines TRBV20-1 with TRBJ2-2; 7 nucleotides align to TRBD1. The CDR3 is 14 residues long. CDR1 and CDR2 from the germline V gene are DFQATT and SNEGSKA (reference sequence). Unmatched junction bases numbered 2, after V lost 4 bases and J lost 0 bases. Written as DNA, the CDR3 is TGCAGTGCTAAAGGACAGGCGAACACCGGGGAGCTGTTTTTT. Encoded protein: CSAKGQANTGELFF.

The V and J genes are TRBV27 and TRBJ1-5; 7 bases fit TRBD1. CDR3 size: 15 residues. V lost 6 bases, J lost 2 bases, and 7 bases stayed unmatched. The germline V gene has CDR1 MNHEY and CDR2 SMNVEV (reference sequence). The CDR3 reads CASRRADRGNQPQHF. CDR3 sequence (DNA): TGTGCCAGCAGGAGAGCCGACAGGGGCAATCAGCCCCAGCATTTT.

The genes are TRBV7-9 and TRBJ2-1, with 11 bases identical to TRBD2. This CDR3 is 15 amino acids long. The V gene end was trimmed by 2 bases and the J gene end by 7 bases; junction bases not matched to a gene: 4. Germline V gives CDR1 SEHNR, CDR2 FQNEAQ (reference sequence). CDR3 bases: TGTGCCAGCAGCTTACGCCCTAGCGGGAGGAATGAGCAGTTCTTC. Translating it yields CASSLRPSGRNEQFF.

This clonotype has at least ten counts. The CDR3 spells CATQSSRELFF. DNA for the CDR3: TGTGCCACCCAGAGCAGTAGGGAGCTGTTTTTT. The J gene is TRBJ2-2, the V gene TRBV10-3; D is undetermined. Germline V gene data show CDR1 as ENHRY and CDR2 as SYGVKD. The V end was cut by 10 bases, the J end by 9 bases, with 12 bases between. This CDR3 contains 11 residues.